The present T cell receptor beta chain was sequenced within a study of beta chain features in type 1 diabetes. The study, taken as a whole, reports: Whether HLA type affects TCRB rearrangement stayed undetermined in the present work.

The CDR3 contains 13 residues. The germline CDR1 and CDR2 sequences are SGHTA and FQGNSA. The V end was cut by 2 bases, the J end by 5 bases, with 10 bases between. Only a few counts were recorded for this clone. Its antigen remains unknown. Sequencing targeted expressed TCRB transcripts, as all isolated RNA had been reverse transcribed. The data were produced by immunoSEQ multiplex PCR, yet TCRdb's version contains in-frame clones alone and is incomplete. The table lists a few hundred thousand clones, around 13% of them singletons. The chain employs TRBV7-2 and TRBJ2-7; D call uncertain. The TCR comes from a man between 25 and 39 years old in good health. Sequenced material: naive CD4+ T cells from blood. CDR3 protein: CASSLPHRDEQYF. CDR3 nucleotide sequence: TGTGCCAGCAGCTTACCCCATAGGGACGAGCAGTACTTC.